The subject of this entry is one T cell receptor (beta chain). The specificity of this receptor is unknown. Base qualities were left out, and no much larger clone turns up one base away. Healthy HIV-negative adults with no recently reported acute infections or vaccinations were included as donors. Every donor was a Caucasian adult living in Nashville, Tennessee, USA. Magnetic negative selection was used to enrich CD4+ T cells, after which naive cells were positively selected on CD45RA and the negative fraction became the memory subset. Blood was collected by leukapheresis, and PBMCs were isolated by Ficoll-Histopaque density gradient centrifugation and then cryopreserved in liquid nitrogen vapor phase. Analytical flow cytometry was used to check the purity and quantity of each magnetically sorted T cell population. Genomic DNA was isolated from each sorted fraction and quantified by UV absorbance on a Nanodrop 2000c.

This sample was taken from a study of shared clonotypes between healthy human individuals (dated by TCRdb to 2019 to 2021). About the full investigation: A couple of women and a few men aged 18 to 49 years were included in the cohort. For each donor, CD4 naive and CD4 memory were each given three plates, CD8 naive was given two plates, and CD8 memory was given one plate. To estimate repertoire size and how much clonotypes are shared between individuals, the study performed deep sequencing of blood TCR repertoires from 4 to 6 healthy adults. To increase sequencing depth and limit assay-specific biases, different laboratories used diverse techniques to prepare libraries and sequence TCR repertoires. Between about 0.94 and 10 billion PBMCs per donor were obtained by leukapheresis. On the study overall, not on this receptor specifically: Sharing across a few donors was observed for approximately 5% of naive CD4, over 3% of naive CD8, 2.3% of memory CD4, and over 0.3% of memory CD8 clonotypes. Rarefaction of sorted-subset datasets indicated incomplete sequencing despite the large sequencing depth. Higher generation probabilities were observed for clonotypes shared by all four sorted-subset donors than for non-shared clonotypes. Based on pairwise subsampling, the degree of clonotype sharing among donors was expected to be affected by sequencing depth. Only blood was sampled, and tissue TCR repertoires likely differ from those in blood. Estimated clonotype richness was generally larger for naive than for memory subsets. The small number of donors limited the genetic and exposure-history diversity represented.

Using the deep immunoSEQ assay, TCR CDR3 regions were amplified from genomic DNA by multiplex PCR. Genomic DNA extracted from each cell subset was distributed evenly over all wells of several immunoSEQ 96-well plates, and each plate served as one replicate. For sorted subsets, 150 to 200 ng genomic DNA, equal to some 28,000 T cell genomes, was loaded into each replicate PCR. The purified libraries were quantified using a Qubit 3.0 fluorometer, sized with a Bioanalyzer 2100, and then quantified again using the KAPA Library Quantification kit. A separate single-read 150-cycle Illumina NextSeq 550 flow cell was used to sequence each immunoSEQ 96-well plate. The authors processed their data as follows. The immunoSEQ output contained only junctional sequences without quality scores, so filtering could not match that applied to full-length reads. To assign V/J genes and CDR3, sequences were annotated using PyIR, a Python wrapper for IgBLAST v1.9, with IMGT germline references. Reads were removed for weak V/J assignments (E-value above 1e-6), missing CDR3, stop codons, out-of-frame junctions, or ambiguous translated residues. A V3J clonotype was defined by an identical inferred V gene, J gene, and CDR3 amino acid sequence. Percentage overlap between repertoires was computed as shared unique clonotypes divided by the size of the smaller repertoire. Three approaches were used to assess repertoire richness: RTK rarefaction, the Chao1 estimator, and Recon v2.1 estimates of unobserved clonotypes. OLGA was used to compute generation probabilities for all TCRbeta clonotypes that the gDNA method yielded from a handful of donors. TCRdb stores this immuneACCESS table with in-frame sequences only. Part of the clones is absent; in the studies checked, under half of the shortfall reflects unresolved V genes, and no reason is known for the rest. V and J calls and clone size are given by that table; D and trimming were obtained from the DNA. The sample profile shows 900,000 to 1,200,000 clones; about 84% of them were found once. The top ten hold roughly 0.57% of the sample.

The germline V gene (reference sequence) supplies CDR1 MNHNY and CDR2 SVGAGI. The CDR3, from cysteine to phenylalanine, totals 15 residues. Only the CDR3 DNA stays, 45 bases, in frame from base 1. The germline V end is reduced by 7 bases and the J end by 2 bases; junction bases left unmatched: 9. The sequence derives from a man younger than 35 in good health. Some clones in this sample may be carry-over from other donors' samples. The sample consisted of memory CD4+ T cells from PBMCs. This specimen's cell subset or site label, per the study, means: CD45RA-negative fraction. Rearrangement joined TRBV6-6 to TRBJ2-5; TRBD1 matches 8 bases in the middle. The CDR3 reads CASTITTGVQETQYF. At the DNA level, the sequence is TGTGCCAGCACCATTACGACAGGGGTACAAGAGACCCAGTACTTC.